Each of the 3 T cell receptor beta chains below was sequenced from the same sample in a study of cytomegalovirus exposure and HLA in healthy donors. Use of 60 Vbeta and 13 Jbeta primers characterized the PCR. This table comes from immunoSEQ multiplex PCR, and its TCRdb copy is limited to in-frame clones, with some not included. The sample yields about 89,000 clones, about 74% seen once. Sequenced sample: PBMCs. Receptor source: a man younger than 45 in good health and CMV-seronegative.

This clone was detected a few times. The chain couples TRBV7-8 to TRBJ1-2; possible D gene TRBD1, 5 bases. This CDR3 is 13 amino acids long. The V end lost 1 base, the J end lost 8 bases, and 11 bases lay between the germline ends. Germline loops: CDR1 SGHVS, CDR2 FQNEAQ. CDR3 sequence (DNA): TGTGCCAGCAGCTTAGGAAGGGGAGGAGGCTACACCTTC. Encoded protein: CASSLGRGGGYTF.

In DNA form, the CDR3 reads TGTGCCAGCAGGGGACAGCTGAACACTGAAGCTTTCTTT. It is translated as CASRGQLNTEAFF. The chain carries TRBV2 and TRBJ1-1; TRBD1 matches at 7 bases. V lost 6 bases, J lost 0 bases, and 1 base stayed unmatched. The CDR3 has 13 residues. Germline V gene lookup returns CDR1 SNHLY and CDR2 FYNNEI.

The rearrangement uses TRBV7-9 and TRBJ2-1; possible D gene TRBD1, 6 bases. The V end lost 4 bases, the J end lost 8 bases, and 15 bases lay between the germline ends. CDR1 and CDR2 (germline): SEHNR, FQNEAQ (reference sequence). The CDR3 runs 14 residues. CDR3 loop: CASSSETGFYEQFF. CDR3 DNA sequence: TGTGCCAGCAGCTCCGAGACAGGATTTTATGAGCAGTTCTTC.